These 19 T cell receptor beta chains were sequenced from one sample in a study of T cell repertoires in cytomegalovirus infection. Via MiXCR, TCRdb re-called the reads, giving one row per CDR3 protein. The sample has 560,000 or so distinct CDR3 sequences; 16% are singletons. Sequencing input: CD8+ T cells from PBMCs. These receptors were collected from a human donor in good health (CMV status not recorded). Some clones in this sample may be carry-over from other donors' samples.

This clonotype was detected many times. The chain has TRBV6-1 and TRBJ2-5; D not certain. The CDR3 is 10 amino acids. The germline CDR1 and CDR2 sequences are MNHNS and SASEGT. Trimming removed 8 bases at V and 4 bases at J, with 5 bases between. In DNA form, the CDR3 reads TGTGCCAGCGTAGGAGAGACCCAGTACTTC. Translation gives CASVGETQYF.

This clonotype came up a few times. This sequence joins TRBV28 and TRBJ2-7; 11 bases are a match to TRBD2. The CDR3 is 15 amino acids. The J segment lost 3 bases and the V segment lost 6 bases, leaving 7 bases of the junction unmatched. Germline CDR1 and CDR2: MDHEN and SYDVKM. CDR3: CASRIAGGTVYEQYF. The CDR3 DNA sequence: TGTGCCAGCAGAATAGCGGGAGGGACTGTCTACGAGCAGTACTTC.

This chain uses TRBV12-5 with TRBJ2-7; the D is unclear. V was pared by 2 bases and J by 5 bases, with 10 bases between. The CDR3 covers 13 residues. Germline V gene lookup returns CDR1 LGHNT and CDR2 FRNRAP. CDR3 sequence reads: CASGLKLQNEQYF. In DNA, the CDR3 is TGTGCTAGTGGTTTGAAGCTCCAGAACGAGCAGTACTTC.

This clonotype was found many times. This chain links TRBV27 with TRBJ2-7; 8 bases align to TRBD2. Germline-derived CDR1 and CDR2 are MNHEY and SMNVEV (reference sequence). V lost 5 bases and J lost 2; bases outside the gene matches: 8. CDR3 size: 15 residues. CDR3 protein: CASSPRGGPTYEQYF. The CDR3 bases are TGTGCCAGCAGTCCTCGGGGGGGCCCTACCTACGAGCAGTACTTC.

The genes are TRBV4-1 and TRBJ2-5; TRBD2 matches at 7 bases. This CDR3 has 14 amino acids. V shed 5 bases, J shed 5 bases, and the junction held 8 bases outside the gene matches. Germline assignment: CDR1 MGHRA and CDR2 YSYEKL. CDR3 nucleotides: TGCGCCAGCAGCAGACGGGAGGCGGGGGAGACCCAGTACTTC. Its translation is CASSRREAGETQYF.

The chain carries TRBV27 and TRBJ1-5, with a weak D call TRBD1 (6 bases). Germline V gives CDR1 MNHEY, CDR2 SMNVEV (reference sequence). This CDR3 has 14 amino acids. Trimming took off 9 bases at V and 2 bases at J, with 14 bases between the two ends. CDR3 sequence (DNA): TGTGCCAGTCGGACAGCGGAGGGCAATCAGCCCCAGCATTTT. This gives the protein CASRTAEGNQPQHF.

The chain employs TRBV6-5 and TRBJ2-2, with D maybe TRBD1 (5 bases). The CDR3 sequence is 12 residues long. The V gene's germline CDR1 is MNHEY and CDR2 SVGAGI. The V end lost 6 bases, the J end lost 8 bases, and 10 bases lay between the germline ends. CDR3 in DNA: TGTGCCAGCAGCATCAGGGCTGGGGAGCTGTTTTTT. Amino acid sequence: CASSIRAGELFF.

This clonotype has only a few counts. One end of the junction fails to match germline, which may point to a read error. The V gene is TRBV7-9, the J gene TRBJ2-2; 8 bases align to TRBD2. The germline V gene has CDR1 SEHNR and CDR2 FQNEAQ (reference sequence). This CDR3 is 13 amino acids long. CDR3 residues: CANSGRPTGELFF. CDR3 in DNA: TGTGCCAACAGCGGGAGACCTACCGGGGAGCTGTTTTTT. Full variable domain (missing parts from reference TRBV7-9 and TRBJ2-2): DTGVSQNPRHKITKRGQNVTFRCDPISEHNRLYWYRQTLGQGPEFLTYFQNEAQLEKSRLLSDRFSAERPKGSFSTLEIQRTEQGDSAMYLCANSGRPTGELFFGEGSRLTVL.

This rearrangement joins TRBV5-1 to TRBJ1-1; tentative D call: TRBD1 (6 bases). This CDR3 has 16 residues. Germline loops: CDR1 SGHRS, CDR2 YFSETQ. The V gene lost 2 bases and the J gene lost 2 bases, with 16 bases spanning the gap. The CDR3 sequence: CASSLPRQASNTEAFF. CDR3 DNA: TGCGCCAGCAGCTTACCCCGACAGGCCAGTAACACTGAAGCTTTCTTT.

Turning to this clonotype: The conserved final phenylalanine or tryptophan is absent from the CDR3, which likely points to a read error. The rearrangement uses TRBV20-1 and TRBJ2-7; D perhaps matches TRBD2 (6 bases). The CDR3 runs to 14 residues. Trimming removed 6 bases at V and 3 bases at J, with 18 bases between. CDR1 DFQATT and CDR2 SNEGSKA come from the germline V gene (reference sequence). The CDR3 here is CSAAPSGEHYEQYL. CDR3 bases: TGCAGTGCCGCGCCTTCGGGGGAGCACTACGAGCAGTACTTA.

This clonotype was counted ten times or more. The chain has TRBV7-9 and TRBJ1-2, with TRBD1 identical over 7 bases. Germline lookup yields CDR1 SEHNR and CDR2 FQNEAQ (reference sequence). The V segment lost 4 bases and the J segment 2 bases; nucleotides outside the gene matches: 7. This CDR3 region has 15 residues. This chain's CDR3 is CASSSQGGTNYGYTF. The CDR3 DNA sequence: TGTGCCAGCAGCTCTCAAGGGGGCACGAACTATGGCTACACCTTC.

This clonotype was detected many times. CDR3 nucleotide sequence: TGTGCCAGCTCGTCGGTGACCTACGAGCAGTACTTC. This encodes CASSSVTYEQYF. This rearrangement joins TRBV25-1 to TRBJ2-7; no firm D call. V lost 8 bases, J lost 2 bases, and 10 bases lay in between. This CDR3 has 12 amino acids. Germline V lookup: CDR1 MGHDK, CDR2 SYGVNS.

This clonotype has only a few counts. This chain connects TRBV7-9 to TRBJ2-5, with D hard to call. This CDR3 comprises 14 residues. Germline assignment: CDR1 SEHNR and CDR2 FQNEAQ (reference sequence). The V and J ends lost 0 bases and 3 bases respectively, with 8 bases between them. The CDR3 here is CASSLAGKKETQYF. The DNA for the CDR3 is TGTGCCAGCAGCTTAGCTGGGAAGAAAGAGACCCAGTACTTC.

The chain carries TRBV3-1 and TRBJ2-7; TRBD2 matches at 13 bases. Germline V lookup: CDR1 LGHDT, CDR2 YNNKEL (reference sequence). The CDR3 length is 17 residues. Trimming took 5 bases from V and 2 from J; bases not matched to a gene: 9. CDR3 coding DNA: TGTGCCAGCAGCTATGGGACTAGCGGGACCGCCGCCTACGAGCAGTACTTC. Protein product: CASSYGTSGTAAYEQYF.

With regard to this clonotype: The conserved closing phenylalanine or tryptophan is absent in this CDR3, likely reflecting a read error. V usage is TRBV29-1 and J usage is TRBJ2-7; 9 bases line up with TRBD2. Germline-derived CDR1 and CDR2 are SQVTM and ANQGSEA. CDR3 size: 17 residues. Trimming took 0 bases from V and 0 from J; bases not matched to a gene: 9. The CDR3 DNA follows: TGCAGCGTTGAAGATCGGGTAGCGGGAGCCCTCTCCTACGAGCAGTACTTA. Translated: CSVEDRVAGALSYEQYL.

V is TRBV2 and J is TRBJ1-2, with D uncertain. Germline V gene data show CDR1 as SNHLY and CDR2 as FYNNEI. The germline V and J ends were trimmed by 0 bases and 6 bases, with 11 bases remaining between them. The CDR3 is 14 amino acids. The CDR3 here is CASSEARSGDGYTF. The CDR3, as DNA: TGTGCCAGCAGTGAAGCGCGGAGTGGAGATGGCTACACCTTC.

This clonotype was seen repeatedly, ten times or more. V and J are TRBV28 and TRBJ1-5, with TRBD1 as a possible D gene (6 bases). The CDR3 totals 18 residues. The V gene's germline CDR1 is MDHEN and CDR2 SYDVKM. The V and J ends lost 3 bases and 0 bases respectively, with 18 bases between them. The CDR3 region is CASSLGQGRYSSNQPQHF. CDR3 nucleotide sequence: TGTGCCAGCAGTTTGGGGCAGGGGCGATACTCTAGCAATCAGCCCCAGCATTTT.

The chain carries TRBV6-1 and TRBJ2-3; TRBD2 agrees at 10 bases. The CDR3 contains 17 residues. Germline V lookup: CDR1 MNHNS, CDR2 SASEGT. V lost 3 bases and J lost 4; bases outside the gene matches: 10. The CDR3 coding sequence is TGTGCCAGCAGTGACCCTCCGCTAGCGGGAGATGCAGATACGCAGTATTTT. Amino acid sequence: CASSDPPLAGDADTQYF.

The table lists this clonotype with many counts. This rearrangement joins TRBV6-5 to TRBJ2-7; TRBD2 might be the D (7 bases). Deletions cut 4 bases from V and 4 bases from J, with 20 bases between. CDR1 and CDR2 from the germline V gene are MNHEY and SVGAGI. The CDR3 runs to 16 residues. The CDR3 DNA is TGTGCCAGCAGTTCAGATTGGGGAGGGGACACATACGAGCAGTACTTC. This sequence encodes CASSSDWGGDTYEQYF.